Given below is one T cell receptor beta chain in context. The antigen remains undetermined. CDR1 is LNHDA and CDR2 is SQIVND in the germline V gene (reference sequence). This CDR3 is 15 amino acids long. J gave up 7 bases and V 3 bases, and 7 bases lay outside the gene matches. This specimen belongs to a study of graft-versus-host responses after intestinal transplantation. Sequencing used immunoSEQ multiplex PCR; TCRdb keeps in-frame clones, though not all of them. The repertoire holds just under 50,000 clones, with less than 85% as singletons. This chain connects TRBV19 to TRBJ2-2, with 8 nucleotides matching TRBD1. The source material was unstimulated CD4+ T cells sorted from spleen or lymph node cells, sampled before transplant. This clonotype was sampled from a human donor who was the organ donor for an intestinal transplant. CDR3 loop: CASSIKGRGRGELFF. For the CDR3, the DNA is TGTGCCAGTAGTATCAAGGGCAGGGGGCGCGGGGAGCTGTTTTTT.